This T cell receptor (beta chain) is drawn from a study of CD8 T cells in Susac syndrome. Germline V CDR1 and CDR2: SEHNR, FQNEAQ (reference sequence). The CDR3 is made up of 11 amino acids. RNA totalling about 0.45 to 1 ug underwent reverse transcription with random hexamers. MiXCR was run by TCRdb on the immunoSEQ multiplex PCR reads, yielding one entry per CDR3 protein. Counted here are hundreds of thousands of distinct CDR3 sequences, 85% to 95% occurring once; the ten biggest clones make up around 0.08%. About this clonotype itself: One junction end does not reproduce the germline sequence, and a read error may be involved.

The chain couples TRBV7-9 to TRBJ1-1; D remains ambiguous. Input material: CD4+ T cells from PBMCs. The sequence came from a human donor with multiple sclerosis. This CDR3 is CASSRADEGFF. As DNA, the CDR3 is TGTGCCAGCAGCCGCGCGGACGAAGGTTTCTTT.